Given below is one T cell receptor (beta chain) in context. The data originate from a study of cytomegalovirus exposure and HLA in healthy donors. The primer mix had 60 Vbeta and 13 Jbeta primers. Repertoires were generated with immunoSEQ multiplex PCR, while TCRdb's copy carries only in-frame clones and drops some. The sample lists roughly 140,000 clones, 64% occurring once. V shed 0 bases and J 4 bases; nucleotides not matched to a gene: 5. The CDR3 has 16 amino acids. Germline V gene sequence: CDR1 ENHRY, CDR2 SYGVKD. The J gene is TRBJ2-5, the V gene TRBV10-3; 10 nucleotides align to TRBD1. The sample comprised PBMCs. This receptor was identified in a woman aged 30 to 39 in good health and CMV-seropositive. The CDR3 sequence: CAISESIGQGVETQYF. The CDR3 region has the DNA TGTGCCATCAGTGAGTCGATAGGACAGGGGGTAGAGACCCAGTACTTC.